This T cell receptor (beta chain) stems from a study of T cell responses to AZD1222 COVID-19 vaccine. Turning to the study itself: Analysis merged second doses at about 4 or about 12 weeks.

General observations from the study: Unmutated variant regions are reportedly the target of nearly half of TCRs that are spike-specific. Spike-spanning, vaccine-associated CD4 TCRs were dominant at 160-218 and 743-854. Repertoire sampling happened only post peak T cell response.

CDR1 is LGHNA, CDR2 YSLEER, per germline. The CDR3 runs to 14 residues. V shed 0 bases and J 8 bases; nucleotides not matched to a gene: 6. In the case of this clone: The antigen remains unidentified.

The data were produced by immunoSEQ multiplex PCR, yet TCRdb's version contains in-frame clones alone and is incomplete. The sample records approximately 140,000 clones, 90% to 95% being singletons. The input for sequencing was peripheral blood, taken on day 0 of AZD1222 vaccination. This clonotype was obtained from an adult in good health. The V and J genes are TRBV4-3 and TRBJ1-2, with 7 bases aligning to TRBD1. The DNA for the CDR3 is TGCGCCAGCAGCCAAGATCAGGGGGTGGGGGGCTACACCTTC. As protein: CASSQDQGVGGYTF.